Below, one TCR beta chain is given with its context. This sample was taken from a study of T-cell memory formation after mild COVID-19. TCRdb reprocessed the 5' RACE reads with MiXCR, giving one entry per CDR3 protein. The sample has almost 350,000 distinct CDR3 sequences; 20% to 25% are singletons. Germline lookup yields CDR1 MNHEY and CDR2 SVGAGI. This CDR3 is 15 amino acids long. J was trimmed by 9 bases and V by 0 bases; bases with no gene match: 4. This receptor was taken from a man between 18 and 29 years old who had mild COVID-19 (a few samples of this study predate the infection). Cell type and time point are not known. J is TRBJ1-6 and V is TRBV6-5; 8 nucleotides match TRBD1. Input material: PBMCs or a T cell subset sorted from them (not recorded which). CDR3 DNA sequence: TGTGCCAGCAGTTACTCGGCCAGGGGGCCTTCACCCCTCCACTTT. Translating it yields CASSYSARGPSPLHF.